The 9 T cell receptor beta chains in this list originate from one sample, sequenced in a study of metastatic and nonmetastatic thyroid tumors (dated by TCRdb to about 2020). Receptor libraries were prepared by PCR. TCRdb lists the instrument as Illumina HiSeq 4000. TCRdb trimmed public reads at Q25 via fastp, called clones via MiXCR and kept in-frame beta chains. The sample data list roughly 34,000 clones, and 35% to 40% of these were observed just once. The ten largest clones capture over 20% of the sample. Before undergoing thyroid surgery, none of the patients had been given any kind of treatment. The source material was tumor tissue. These receptors all stem from a female donor with papillary thyroid cancer or a benign thyroid nodule (not recorded which). Some clones in this sample may be carry-over from other donors' samples.

The V and J genes are TRBV20-1 and TRBJ2-1; D may be TRBD2 (6 bases). Germline V CDR1 and CDR2: DFQATT, SNEGSKA (reference sequence). V shed 3 bases and J shed 7 bases, with 19 bases lying between them. This CDR3 comprises 15 residues. CDR3 nucleotides: TGCAGTGCTAGTAGCCGGGGGTTCGCGCAGAATGAGCAGTTCTTC. It specifies CSASSRGFAQNEQFF.

The rearrangement uses TRBV20-1 and TRBJ2-1, with 8 bases lining up with TRBD2. The germline V gene has CDR1 DFQATT and CDR2 SNEGSKA (reference sequence). J was trimmed by 14 bases and V by 4 bases; bases with no gene match: 10. This CDR3 comprises 12 residues. CDR3 in DNA: TGCAGTGCTACAGGTCCTGGGACTAGTGAGTTCTTC. This sequence encodes CSATGPGTSEFF.

This clone is termed large. The DNA of the CDR3 is TGTGCCGGCGCGACTGGGGATACGCAGTATTTT. Protein product: CAGATGDTQYF. The V gene is TRBV6-1, the J gene TRBJ2-3, with D unresolved. Germline CDR1 and CDR2: MNHNS and SASEGT. Trimming took off 11 bases at V and 6 bases at J, with 12 bases between the two ends. The CDR3 spans 11 residues.

A remark on this clone: An end of the junction differs from the germline gene, which may be a read error. The chain uses TRBV20-1 and TRBJ1-1; D is uncertain. Germline V gives CDR1 DFQATT, CDR2 SNEGSKA (reference sequence). This CDR3 is built from 15 residues. The CDR3 loop reads CSASDLGVGNTEAFF. The CDR3 DNA follows: TGCAGTGCTAGTGATCTTGGGGTGGGGAACACTGAGGCTTTCTTT.

In its sample, this clone is medium-sized. This chain links TRBV30 with TRBJ1-6; maybe TRBD1 (6 bases). Germline CDR1 and CDR2: GTSNPN and SVGIG (reference sequence). Trimming pared 7 bases from V and 8 bases from J, leaving 18 bases between. The CDR3 is 14 amino acids. This CDR3 reads CASRGVRDDSPLHF. The CDR3 nucleotides read TGTGCCTCGAGGGGGGTAAGGGATGATTCACCCCTCCACTTT.

This clone was counted only a few times. This chain uses TRBV6-1 with TRBJ2-1, with a tentative D call TRBD1 (5 bases). The V end was cut by 2 bases, the J end by 15 bases, with 17 bases between. Germline CDR1 and CDR2: MNHNS and SASEGT. CDR3 length: 13 residues. The CDR3 is CASSENAGRGLFF. The CDR3 nucleotides are TGTGCCAGCAGTGAAAATGCAGGAAGGGGCCTGTTCTTC.

The rearrangement links TRBV7-9 to TRBJ1-5, with a possible D match to TRBD1 (6 bases). Germline CDR1 SEHNR, CDR2 FQNEAQ (reference sequence). The CDR3 runs 15 residues. V was pared by 6 bases and J by 4 bases, with 16 bases between. Written as DNA, the CDR3 is TGTGCCAGCAGAATAAAGGGGGGCCAGAATCAGCCCCAGCATTTT. It encodes CASRIKGGQNQPQHF.

This clone appeared a few times. V usage is TRBV2 and J usage is TRBJ1-2; D is unclear. This CDR3 has 13 residues. Trimming removed 3 bases from V and 7 bases from J, with 12 bases in between. Germline V gene data show CDR1 as SNHLY and CDR2 as FYNNEI. For the CDR3, the DNA is TGTGCCAGCAGTGACTCGGCAGGACCTGGCTACACCTTC. This gives the protein CASSDSAGPGYTF.

The V call is TRBV9, the J call TRBJ1-2; 8 bases are shared with TRBD1. Germline CDR1 and CDR2: SGDLS and YYNGEE. CDR3 length: 16 residues. With V trimmed by 4 bases and J by 0 bases, 8 bases remained unmatched. CDR3 nucleotides: TGTGCCAGCAGCACCCGGACAGGGCGACCTAACTATGGCTACACCTTC. Its protein product is CASSTRTGRPNYGYTF.